This T cell receptor (beta chain) was captured in a study of blood T cell repertoires in COVID-19. Only in-frame clones appear in the TCRdb table, and some are missing; sequencing was by immunoSEQ multiplex PCR. This repertoire shows 200,000 to 300,000 clones, around 85% found once; its top ten account for 5% to 8%. Germline values: CDR1 SGHRS, CDR2 YFSETQ. This CDR3 spans 14 amino acids. Trimming left V 5 bases short and J 3 bases short, with 12 bases between. The clonotype originates from a woman aged 55-69 years with active or convalescent COVID-19. Sample: peripheral blood. This chain connects TRBV5-1 to TRBJ2-1; D is uncertain. Written as DNA, the CDR3 is TGCGCCAGCAGTGTGTGGGCAGACTACAATGAGCAGTTCTTC. Translation gives CASSVWADYNEQFF.